This T cell receptor beta chain stems from a study of shared clonotypes between healthy human individuals (dated by TCRdb to about 2020). Background on the whole study: A few men and a couple of women, aged 18 to 49 years, made up the cohort. For each donor, CD4 naive and CD4 memory were each given three plates, CD8 naive was given two plates, and CD8 memory was given one plate. Different laboratories and diverse techniques were used to prepare libraries and sequence TCR repertoires, to increase sequencing depth and limit assay-specific biases. Blood TCR repertoires of a handful of healthy adults were deeply sequenced to estimate repertoire size and the extent of clonotype sharing between individuals. Leukapheresis yielded between about 0.8 and 8.9 billion PBMCs per donor. Overall results and qualifications from the work: Even with the large sequencing depth, rarefaction of the sorted-subset datasets indicated that sequencing was incomplete. Sampling was limited to blood, and TCR repertoires in tissue likely differ from TCR repertoires in blood. Larger estimated clonotype richness was generally found for naive subsets than for memory subsets. Compared with non-shared clonotypes, the clonotypes found in all four sorted-subset donors had higher generation probabilities. Pairwise subsampling led to the expectation that sequencing depth would affect the degree of clonotype sharing among donors. Across four donors, approximately 5% of naive CD4, roughly 3.5% of naive CD8, under 2.5% of memory CD4, and approximately 0.4% of memory CD8 clonotypes were shared. The small number of donors limited the genetic and exposure-history diversity represented.

Healthy HIV-negative adults with no recently reported acute infections or vaccinations were included as donors. Every donor was a Caucasian adult living in Nashville, Tennessee, USA. CD4+ T cells were enriched by magnetic negative selection, after which naive cells were positively selected on CD45RA and the negative fraction was taken as the memory subset. Blood was obtained by leukapheresis, after which PBMCs were separated by Ficoll-Histopaque density gradient centrifugation and cryopreserved in liquid nitrogen vapor phase. Analytical flow cytometry was used to check the purity and quantity of every magnetically sorted T cell population. Each sorted fraction had its genomic DNA isolated and then quantified by UV absorbance on a Nanodrop 2000c. Of note for this clone: The clone's antigen remains unknown. No much larger clone is present one base from it, and per-base qualities are unavailable.

TCR CDR3 regions were amplified from genomic DNA by multiplex PCR using the deep immunoSEQ assay. Extracted genomic DNA from each cell subset was distributed evenly across all wells of several immunoSEQ 96-well plates, and each plate was treated as a replicate. Each replicate PCR for sorted subsets received about 180 ng genomic DNA, equal to 30,000 or so T cell genomes. The purified libraries were quantified using a Qubit 3.0 fluorometer, sized with a Bioanalyzer 2100, and then quantified again using the KAPA Library Quantification kit. Each immunoSEQ 96-well plate was sequenced on its own single-read 150-cycle Illumina NextSeq 550 flow cell. In the source study's methods: Because the immunoSEQ output held only junctional sequences and lacked quality scores, the filtering could not match the filtering applied to full-length reads. Sequences were annotated with PyIR, a Python wrapper for IgBLAST v1.9, using IMGT germline references to assign V/J genes and CDR3. Reads were removed for weak V/J assignments (E-value above 1e-6), missing CDR3, stop codons, out-of-frame junctions, or ambiguous translated residues. V3J clonotypes were defined as sequences sharing an identical inferred V gene, J gene, and CDR3 amino acid sequence. To compute the percentage overlap between repertoires, the number of shared unique clonotypes was divided by the size of the smaller repertoire. Three approaches were used to assess repertoire richness: RTK rarefaction, the Chao1 estimator, and Recon v2.1 estimates of unobserved clonotypes. Generation probabilities for all TCRbeta clonotypes obtained by the gDNA method from a handful of donors were computed using OLGA. TCRdb provides this immuneACCESS table in a form limited to in-frame rearrangements. Some clones are lacking; in checked studies, under half of them reflect an unresolved V gene, and why the rest are absent is not known. V, J and clone size are those of that table, while D and trimming were read from the DNA. Across this sample there are over a million clones, with roughly 96% seen only once. The ten largest clones take up about 1% of the sample.

The specimen was naive CD4+ T cells sorted from blood. The sample's cell subset or site label, in plain terms: CD45RA+ positively selected. The TCR comes from a man aged 25 to 40 in good health.

The DNA sequence is TGTGCCAGCTCACCGGAAGGCCCGGGGACTGAAGCTTTCTTT. This encodes CASSPEGPGTEAFF. Here the chain combines TRBV18 and TRBJ1-1, with no confident D gene call. From the germline V gene, CDR1 is KGHSH and CDR2 is LQKENI. The CDR3 sequence holds 14 residues, the cysteine and phenylalanine included. Only the CDR3 portion is preserved as DNA: 42 bases, with reading frame beginning at the first base. V is reduced by 3 bases and J by 5 bases, leaving a spacing of 13 bases between them.